These 24 T cell receptor beta chains came from one sample sequenced in a study of T cell responses to AZD1222 COVID-19 vaccine. Only in-frame clones appear in the TCRdb table, and some are missing; sequencing was by immunoSEQ multiplex PCR. The repertoire includes roughly 170,000 clones, 88% of them detected once, and roughly 0.49% sits in the top ten. Specimen: peripheral blood, collected on day 0 of AZD1222 vaccination. Receptor source: an adult in good health.

The J gene is TRBJ2-4, the V gene TRBV9, with D perhaps TRBD1 or TRBD2 (5 bases each). The CDR3 has 16 residues. V was cut by 4 bases and J by 5 bases, with 19 bases left in between. Germline loops: CDR1 SGDLS, CDR2 YYNGEE. In DNA form, the CDR3 reads TGTGCCAGCAGCCCCCCTAGCAACCGAGGGGAAAACATTCAGTACTTC. Translation: CASSPPSNRGENIQYF.

This clone was seen only once. The V gene is TRBV15, the J gene TRBJ1-1; 7 nucleotides align to TRBD1. V was pared by 4 bases and J by 3 bases, with 14 bases of the junction left unmatched. The length of the CDR3 is 17 residues. Germline CDR1 LNHNV, CDR2 YYDKDF (reference sequence). The CDR3 region is CATSTTILTGTDTEAFF. The CDR3 DNA is TGTGCCACCAGCACAACAATCTTAACCGGGACAGACACTGAAGCTTTCTTT.

The chain is built from TRBV5-6 and TRBJ1-1, with a tentative D call TRBD1 (5 bases). CDR1 and CDR2 from the germline V gene are SGHDT and YYEEEE. The CDR3 totals 16 residues. V was shortened by 2 bases and J by 0 bases, with 14 bases between the two germline ends. The CDR3 nucleotides are TGTGCCAGCAGCTTCACTCCGGGACGGATGAACACTGAAGCTTTCTTT. It codes for CASSFTPGRMNTEAFF. Complete variable domain (other parts from reference TRBV5-6 and TRBJ1-1): DAGVTQSPTHLIKTRGQQVTLRCSPKSGHDTVSWYQQALGQGPQFIFQYYEEEERQRGNFPDRFSGHQFPNYSSELNVNALLLGDSALYLCASSFTPGRMNTEAFFGQGTRLTVV.

This clone showed up just once. CDR3 sequence: CASSLTPGQVNTGELFF. Here the CDR3 DNA reads TGTGCCAGCAGCCTTACTCCGGGACAAGTTAACACCGGGGAGCTGTTTTTT. V gene TRBV4-2 combines with J gene TRBJ2-2, with a tentative D call TRBD1 (6 bases). Germline V gene data show CDR1 as LGHNA and CDR2 as YNFKEQ. This CDR3 is 17 amino acids long. V gave up 4 bases and J gave up 2 bases, with 17 bases separating them.

The chain joins TRBV6-6 to TRBJ1-2; D uncertain. The CDR3 covers 13 residues. With 3 bases removed from V and 2 bases from J, the gap between germline ends came to 7 bases. Germline-derived CDR1 and CDR2 are MNHNY and SVGAGI (reference sequence). The CDR3 region has the DNA TGTGCCAGCAGTTATGGGGTAAACTATGGCTACACCTTC. The encoded protein is CASSYGVNYGYTF.

The J gene is TRBJ1-5, the V gene TRBV6-5, with TRBD1 identical over 7 bases. With V trimmed by 5 bases and J by 4 bases, 5 bases remained unmatched. The germline V gene encodes CDR1 MNHEY and CDR2 SVGAGI. The CDR3 length is 14 residues. In DNA, the CDR3 is TGTGCCAGCAGTCCCGGGACAGCTAATCAGCCCCAGCATTTT. Translated, it gives CASSPGTANQPQHF.

The V call is TRBV7-8, the J call TRBJ1-1, with D hard to call. CDR3 length: 14 residues. Germline CDR1 and CDR2: SGHVS and FQNEAQ. With 5 bases removed from V and 0 bases from J, the gap between germline ends came to 10 bases. The CDR3 nucleotides read TGTGCCAGCAGCGACGGACGGATGAACACTGAAGCTTTCTTT. This sequence encodes CASSDGRMNTEAFF.

V gene TRBV10-2 combines with J gene TRBJ2-7; a weak D match, TRBD1 (6 bases). V was pared by 9 bases and J by 0 bases, with 12 bases between. Germline loops: CDR1 WSHSY, CDR2 SAAADI. The CDR3 extends over 13 amino acids. The CDR3 protein is CASRQVSSYEQYF. CDR3 DNA: TGCGCCAGTAGACAGGTGTCCTCCTACGAGCAGTACTTC.

The chain joins TRBV4-3 to TRBJ2-1; TRBD2 matches 12 bases. The trim removed 4 bases at V and 5 bases at J, leaving 12 bases unmatched. Germline lookup yields CDR1 LGHNA and CDR2 YSLEER. The CDR3 runs to 18 residues. The CDR3 loop reads CASSREPSGGARDNEQFF. The CDR3 coding sequence is TGCGCCAGCAGCCGCGAACCTAGCGGGGGGGCCCGGGACAATGAGCAGTTCTTC.

The chain recombines TRBV13 with TRBJ1-1, with D possibly matching TRBD1 (5 bases). The V gene lost 2 bases and the J gene lost 3 bases, with 13 bases spanning the gap. The CDR3 consists of 15 residues. Germline CDR1 is PRHDT and CDR2 is FYEKMQ (reference sequence). The CDR3 loop reads CASSLSPGFDTEAFF. CDR3 DNA: TGTGCCAGCAGCTTATCCCCAGGGTTTGACACTGAAGCTTTCTTT.

The chain links TRBV7-2 to TRBJ1-1; 7 bases line up with TRBD1. The length of the CDR3 is 15 residues. Germline-derived CDR1 and CDR2 are SGHTA and FQGNSA. Unmatched junction bases numbered 9, after V lost 7 bases and J lost 1 base. The CDR3 spells CASTERGRRNTEAFF. The CDR3 DNA reads as TGTGCCAGCACTGAGAGGGGGCGACGGAACACTGAAGCTTTCTTT.

The V call is TRBV27, the J call TRBJ1-4, with D possibly matching TRBD1 (6 bases). Looked up from germline, CDR1 is MNHEY and CDR2 is SMNVEV (reference sequence). V was pared by 4 bases and J by 12 bases, with 12 bases between. CDR3 length equals 12 residues. This CDR3 is CASSSTGIELFF. CDR3 nucleotides: TGTGCCAGCAGTTCCACAGGGATTGAACTGTTTTTT.

The chain links TRBV27 to TRBJ2-1; 8 nucleotides align to TRBD1. Germline V gives CDR1 MNHEY, CDR2 SMNVEV (reference sequence). This CDR3 has 14 amino acids. V lost 6 bases to trimming and J lost 4 bases; unmatched junction nucleotides: 5. The CDR3 sequence: CASSQTGEYNEQFF. In nucleotides, the CDR3 is TGTGCCAGCAGCCAGACAGGGGAATACAATGAGCAGTTCTTC.

The rearrangement uses TRBV30 and TRBJ1-5; 9 bases fit TRBD1. The V and J ends lost 2 bases and 7 bases, in that order; junction bases with no gene match: 6. There are 14 residues in the CDR3. CDR1 GTSNPN and CDR2 SVGIG come from the germline V gene (reference sequence). For the CDR3, the DNA is TGTGCCTGGAGTCAACAGGGGGCTTGGCAGCCCCAGCATTTT. Translation: CAWSQQGAWQPQHF.

J is TRBJ2-3 and V is TRBV7-2, with TRBD2 matching over 8 bases. CDR1 and CDR2 (germline): SGHTA, FQGNSA. This CDR3 comprises 15 residues. Germline trimming cut 4 bases from V and 1 base from J; bases unmatched to any gene: 4. The CDR3 DNA reads as TGTGCCAGCAGCTCGGGACTAGGTGGCACAGATACGCAGTATTTT. It translates to CASSSGLGGTDTQYF.

This chain connects TRBV29-1 to TRBJ1-2, with D possibly TRBD1 on 5 matching bases. The CDR3 loop spans 16 amino acids. Trimming pared 3 bases from V and 5 bases from J, leaving 22 bases between. CDR1 and CDR2 (germline): SQVTM, ANQGSEA. The CDR3 region is CSVEGTGTVEHYGYTF. CDR3 DNA: TGCAGCGTTGAGGGTACAGGAACGGTCGAACATTATGGCTACACCTTC.

The chain combines TRBV6-5 with TRBJ1-2, with unresolved D. The CDR3 has 13 residues. Trimming removed 8 bases from V and 6 bases from J, with 16 bases in between. Germline values: CDR1 MNHEY, CDR2 SVGAGI. This CDR3 reads CASGKGQVDGYTF. For the CDR3, the DNA is TGTGCCAGCGGCAAGGGCCAGGTGGATGGCTACACCTTC.

This clone turned up a few times. The V and J genes are TRBV6-2 or TRBV6-3 and TRBJ1-1, with D unclear. This CDR3 has 14 amino acids. With 6 bases removed from V and 0 bases from J, the gap between germline ends came to 11 bases. Looked up from germline, CDR1 is MNHEY and CDR2 is SVGEGT. This CDR3 reads CASSPTSMNTEAFF. Written as DNA, the CDR3 is TGTGCCAGCAGCCCGACAAGCATGAACACTGAAGCTTTCTTT.

The gene calls are TRBV5-4 and TRBJ2-5; D uncertain. The CDR3 extends over 16 amino acids. Trimming took 7 bases from V and 4 from J, leaving 23 bases between them. Germline V gene sequence: CDR1 SGHNT, CDR2 YYREEE (reference sequence). CDR3: CASHPSPTSPRETQYF. The CDR3 nucleotides are TGTGCCAGCCACCCATCACCGACCTCGCCCCGAGAGACCCAGTACTTC.

A single count supports this clone. V usage is TRBV5-5 and J usage is TRBJ2-1; D gene unclear. V gave up 1 base and J gave up 8 bases, with 10 bases separating them. Looked up from germline, CDR1 is SGHKS and CDR2 is YYEKEE (reference sequence). The CDR3 contains 13 residues. The CDR3 DNA follows: TGTGCCAGCAGCTTGCTTTCTTCCGATGAGCAGTTCTTC. Protein: CASSLLSSDEQFF.

The table lists this clone with a count of one. V usage is TRBV7-9 and J usage is TRBJ2-1, with 9 positions matching TRBD1. V shed 4 bases, J shed 8 bases, and the junction held 3 bases outside the gene matches. CDR3 length: 13 amino acids. The germline CDR1 and CDR2 sequences are SEHNR and FQNEAQ (reference sequence). In nucleotides, the CDR3 is TGTGCCAGCAGCTACAGGGGGCGGGATGAGCAGTTCTTC. This sequence encodes CASSYRGRDEQFF.

The V gene is TRBV3-1 (or the pseudogene TRBV3-2), the J gene TRBJ2-5; D possibly corresponds to TRBD2 (6 bases). Per germline, CDR1 LGHDT and CDR2 YNNKEL (reference sequence). The CDR3 is 16 residues long. Trimming pared 6 bases from V and 4 bases from J, leaving 21 bases between. Here the CDR3 reads CASSFWRDTDRETQYF. The CDR3 region has the DNA TGTGCCAGCAGTTTTTGGCGGGATACCGATCGAGAGACCCAGTACTTC.

V usage is TRBV6-5 and J usage is TRBJ1-1; D gene unclear. This CDR3 region has 14 residues. CDR1 is MNHEY and CDR2 is SVGAGI in the germline V gene. V lost 2 bases to trimming and J lost 5 bases, with 12 bases between them. The DNA of the CDR3 is TGTGCCAGCAGTTACAGAGGGTTTAGGACTGAAGCTTTCTTT. It codes for CASSYRGFRTEAFF.

CDR3 region: CASSRLPGGIQETQYF. In DNA, the CDR3 is TGTGCCAGCAGCCGCCTCCCCGGGGGAATCCAAGAGACCCAGTACTTC. V usage is TRBV11-2 and J usage is TRBJ2-5, with D possibly TRBD2 on 6 matching bases. Germline CDR1 is SGHAT and CDR2 is FQNNGV. The CDR3 length is 16 residues. V was cut by 5 bases and J by 1 base, with 17 bases left in between.